Below, 29 T cell receptor beta chains from the same sample are listed, as sequenced in a study of T cell responses to AZD1222 COVID-19 vaccine. TCRdb's copy holds only in-frame clones and misses some; the assay was immunoSEQ multiplex PCR. Here the sample spans 160,000 or so clones, more than 75% being singletons. The starting material was peripheral blood, obtained 28 days after the second AZD1222 dose. These receptor sequences come from an adult who received the AZD1222 COVID-19 vaccine.

This clone has a handful of counts. V usage is TRBV28 and J usage is TRBJ1-1; D not resolved. Trimming stripped 3 bases from V and 7 bases from J, with 15 bases between. Germline lookup yields CDR1 MDHEN and CDR2 SYDVKM. The CDR3 length is 14 residues. The CDR3 coding sequence is TGTGCCAGCAGTTTGGCGAGACCACCAGATGAAGCTTTCTTT. Translation: CASSLARPPDEAFF.

This rearrangement joins TRBV5-1 to TRBJ2-5; 7 bases align to TRBD2. In germline, CDR1 is SGHRS, CDR2 YFSETQ. The CDR3 runs 13 residues. Trimming took 7 bases from V and 3 from J; bases not matched to a gene: 6. The CDR3 region is CASRRDYEETQYF. DNA for the CDR3: TGCGCCAGCCGAAGGGACTACGAAGAGACCCAGTACTTC.

This chain connects TRBV7-6 to TRBJ2-1; maybe TRBD1 (5 bases). This CDR3 has 11 amino acids. V lost 11 bases, J lost 2 bases, and 7 bases lay in between. Germline CDR1 SGHVS, CDR2 FNYEAQ. CDR3 in amino acids: CAWGPYNEQFF. Written as DNA, the CDR3 is TGTGCCTGGGGCCCCTACAATGAGCAGTTCTTC.

CDR3 sequence reads: CASSRDSPTNEKLFF. In DNA, the CDR3 is TGTGCCAGCAGCCGAGACAGCCCAACTAATGAAAAACTGTTTTTT. V is TRBV7-8 and J is TRBJ1-4, with D possibly being TRBD1 (5 bases). CDR3 length: 15 residues. Germline V CDR1 and CDR2: SGHVS, FQNEAQ. V shed 5 bases and J shed 0 bases, with 10 bases lying between them.

V usage is TRBV7-3 and J usage is TRBJ1-6; no clear D. The length of the CDR3 is 17 residues. Germline V gene lookup returns CDR1 SGHTA and CDR2 FQGTGA. The V and J ends lost 4 bases and 0 bases respectively, with 13 bases between them. CDR3 bases: TGTGCCAGCAGCTCAGTTGACTCGGACTCCTATAATTCACCCCTCCACTTT. Protein: CASSSVDSDSYNSPLHF.

This sequence joins TRBV21-1 and TRBJ2-2. TRBV21-1 is termed a pseudogene. CDR3 length equals 21 residues. For the CDR3, the DNA is TGTGCCAGCAGCAAAAGCCGGGGGAGGGACAGCCTACCTGCGAACACCGGGGAGCTGTTTTTT. Its translation is CASSKSRGRDSLPANTGELFF.

This rearrangement joins TRBV7-2 to TRBJ1-1; D unclear. V was pared by 2 bases and J by 4 bases, with 8 bases between. This CDR3 has 13 amino acids. Germline CDR1 SGHTA, CDR2 FQGNSA. CDR3 sequence (DNA): TGTGCCAGCAGCTTACGGGGAGGCACTGAAGCTTTCTTT. Amino acid sequence: CASSLRGGTEAFF.

The CDR3 is CASSLRAIRGGSYNEQFF. CDR3 bases: TGTGCCAGCAGCTTAAGGGCCATTCGGGGGGGCTCCTACAATGAGCAGTTCTTC. This chain connects TRBV11-2 to TRBJ2-1; TRBD2 matches at 8 bases. The trim removed 2 bases at V and 0 bases at J, leaving 9 bases unmatched. The CDR3 is 18 residues long. Germline CDR1 and CDR2: SGHAT and FQNNGV. The full variable domain, completed using reference TRBV11-2 and TRBJ2-1, is EAGVAQSPRYKIIEKRQSVAFWCNPISGHATLYWYQQILGQGPKLLIQFQNNGVVDDSQLPKDRFSAERLKGVDSTLKIQPAKLEDSAVYLCASSLRAIRGGSYNEQFFGPGTRLTVL.

As for this clone: Other DNA sequences in this sample translate to the same CDR3. This chain uses TRBV7-9 with TRBJ2-1, with TRBD2 matching 10 bases. Germline CDR1 and CDR2: SEHNR and FQNEAQ (reference sequence). This CDR3 has 14 amino acids. J was trimmed by 8 bases and V by 1 base; bases with no gene match: 2. CDR3 DNA sequence: TGTGCCAGCAGCTTAGGCCTAGCGGGAGATGAGCAGTTCTTC. Translating it yields CASSLGLAGDEQFF.

Details on this clone: Other DNA variants within this sample encode the same CDR3. The rearrangement uses TRBV6-2 or TRBV6-3 and TRBJ1-1, with D perhaps TRBD1 (5 bases). V was cut by 0 bases and J by 5 bases, with 7 bases left in between. CDR1 MNHEY and CDR2 SVGEGT come from the germline V gene. The CDR3 totals 13 residues. The CDR3 nucleotides read TGTGCCAGCAGTTACTCGCAGGGAACTGAAGCTTTCTTT. Encoded protein: CASSYSQGTEAFF.

V usage is TRBV6-5 and J usage is TRBJ2-5; 8 bases align to TRBD2. The CDR3 is 15 amino acids. The J segment lost 3 bases and the V segment lost 6 bases, leaving 9 bases of the junction unmatched. Germline V CDR1 and CDR2: MNHEY, SVGAGI. CDR3 coding DNA: TGTGCCAGCAGCGAGCGGGGGTGGGCGAAAGAGACCCAGTACTTC. It specifies CASSERGWAKETQYF.

The chain joins TRBV2 to TRBJ2-2; D gene ambiguous. The CDR3 loop spans 13 amino acids. The V and J ends lost 4 bases and 3 bases respectively, with 6 bases between them. Germline CDR1 SNHLY, CDR2 FYNNEI. DNA for the CDR3: TGTGCCAGCAGTGTATTAGACACCGGGGAGCTGTTTTTT. Its translation is CASSVLDTGELFF.

In its sample, this clone was seen once. The chain employs TRBV6-5 and TRBJ2-1; D might be TRBD2 (5 bases). The length of the CDR3 is 12 residues. The germline V and J ends were trimmed by 5 bases and 12 bases, with 14 bases remaining between them. The germline V gene has CDR1 MNHEY and CDR2 SVGAGI. The CDR3 reads CASSPSPEGQFF. The CDR3 DNA follows: TGTGCCAGCAGTCCCTCCCCAGAGGGGCAGTTCTTC.

The V gene is TRBV10-3, the J gene TRBJ1-5, with D uncertain. Deletions cut 0 bases from V and 1 base from J, with 10 bases between. This CDR3 has 16 amino acids. Germline CDR1 ENHRY, CDR2 SYGVKD. This CDR3 is CAISESQRQSNQPQHF. CDR3 bases: TGTGCCATCAGTGAGTCCCAGAGGCAAAGCAATCAGCCCCAGCATTTT.

This clone turned up a few times. The chain joins TRBV11-2 to TRBJ1-1, with a weak D call TRBD1 (5 bases). Trimming removed 1 base from V and 3 bases from J, with 15 bases in between. The CDR3 contains 16 residues. Germline loops: CDR1 SGHAT, CDR2 FQNNGV. The CDR3 nucleotides are TGTGCCAGCAGCTTAGGAAGAACAGGTCGGTACACTGAAGCTTTCTTT. Its protein product is CASSLGRTGRYTEAFF.

The chain carries TRBV9 and TRBJ2-5; the D is unclear. V lost 0 bases and J 6 bases, leaving 12 bases between the germline ends. CDR1 and CDR2 (germline): SGDLS, YYNGEE. The CDR3 loop spans 14 amino acids. The CDR3 coding sequence is TGTGCCAGCAGCGTAGAGCCTTCTCGAAAGACCCAGTACTTC. Protein: CASSVEPSRKTQYF.

This chain connects TRBV18 to TRBJ1-1, with 7 bases aligning to TRBD1. There are 15 residues in the CDR3. The ends lost 2 bases at V and 1 base at J; junction bases unmatched: 4. Germline CDR1 reads KGHSH; CDR2 reads LQKENI. CDR3 in DNA: TGTGCCAGCTCACCATCGACAGGGACGAACACTGAAGCTTTCTTT. Protein: CASSPSTGTNTEAFF. Drawing the rest from reference TRBV18 and TRBJ1-1, the complete variable domain is NAGVMQNPRHLVRRRGQEARLRCSPMKGHSHVYWYRQLPEEGLKFMVYLQKENIIDESGMPKERFSAEFPKEGPSILRIQQVVRGDSAAYFCASSPSTGTNTEAFFGQGTRLTVV.

The gene calls are TRBV19 and TRBJ1-2; unclear D gene. This CDR3 is built from 16 residues. Germline V gene lookup returns CDR1 LNHDA and CDR2 SQIVND (reference sequence). V lost 1 base and J lost 4, with 16 bases in between. CDR3 sequence (DNA): TGTGCCAGTAGTATAGCCCTTCGGGAAGGAGTCTATGGCTACACCTTC. This sequence encodes CASSIALREGVYGYTF.

The chain carries TRBV9 and TRBJ2-1; D ambiguous. The CDR3 covers 13 residues. The germline CDR1 and CDR2 sequences are SGDLS and YYNGEE. V was cut by 0 bases and J by 7 bases, with 8 bases left in between. The CDR3 loop is CASSVGGWNEQFF. CDR3 sequence (DNA): TGTGCCAGCAGCGTAGGGGGTTGGAATGAGCAGTTCTTC.

This clone has only one observation. The chain links TRBV10-3 to TRBJ1-1, with D hard to call. The V gene's germline CDR1 is ENHRY and CDR2 SYGVKD. V was trimmed by 8 bases and J by 11 bases, leaving 15 bases between them. The CDR3 extends over 11 amino acids. CDR3 sequence: CAIAGDTRAFF. CDR3 in DNA: TGTGCCATCGCGGGCGACACGAGGGCTTTCTTT.

The V call is TRBV5-4, the J call TRBJ2-7, with 14 bases matching TRBD2. CDR3 size: 17 residues. V lost 5 bases, J lost 6 bases, and 13 bases stayed unmatched. CDR1 and CDR2 (germline): SGHNT, YYREEE (reference sequence). As DNA, the CDR3 is TGTGCCAGCAGTCCACCGGGACTAGCGGGAGTCGGGGTCGAGCAGTACTTC. Translated, it gives CASSPPGLAGVGVEQYF.

In regard to this clone: Other DNA sequences in this specimen translate into the identical CDR3. The chain joins TRBV5-1 to TRBJ2-3; 10 nucleotides agree with TRBD1. CDR1 is SGHRS, CDR2 YFSETQ, per germline. The CDR3 runs 15 residues. The V and J ends lost 4 bases and 3 bases, in that order; junction bases with no gene match: 5. The chain's CDR3 is CASSPRTGGTDTQYF. The CDR3 DNA reads as TGCGCCAGCAGCCCTCGGACAGGGGGAACAGATACGCAGTATTTT. Together with reference TRBV5-1 and TRBJ2-3, the CDR3 gives the full variable domain: KAGVTQTPRYLIKTRGQQVTLSCSPISGHRSVSWYQQTPGQGLQFLFEYFSETQRNKGNFPGRFSGRQFSNSRSEMNVSTLELGDSALYLCASSPRTGGTDTQYFGPGTRLTVL.

The chain uses TRBV11-2 and TRBJ1-5; D ambiguous. CDR3 length: 15 residues. The germline V gene encodes CDR1 SGHAT and CDR2 FQNNGV. The V gene lost 1 base and the J gene lost 7 bases, with 14 bases spanning the gap. CDR3: CASSLGPSSVQPQHF. The CDR3 DNA is TGTGCCAGCAGCTTAGGACCAAGCTCGGTCCAGCCCCAGCATTTT.

V is TRBV12-3 or TRBV12-4 and J is TRBJ2-7; TRBD1 aligns across 9 bases. The CDR3 is 13 amino acids. V trimming: 8 bases; J trimming: 4 bases; junction bases outside the gene matches: 6. Written as DNA, the CDR3 is TGTGCCAGCGGCTACAGGGGGCTATACGAGCAGTACTTC. This sequence encodes CASGYRGLYEQYF.

This chain joins TRBV15 and TRBJ1-4; TRBD1 might be the D (5 bases). Trimming stripped 8 bases from V and 8 bases from J, with 12 bases between. The CDR3 is 12 amino acids. Germline V CDR1 and CDR2: LNHNV, YYDKDF (reference sequence). CDR3 amino acids: CATGQLEEKLFF. The DNA for the CDR3 is TGTGCCACCGGACAACTGGAGGAAAAACTGTTTTTT. The full variable domain, in which reference TRBV15 and TRBJ1-4 provide the parts outside the CDR3, is DAMVIQNPRYQVTQFGKPVTLSCSQTLNHNVMYWYQQKSSQAPKLLFHYYDKDFNNEADTPDNFQSRRPNTSFCFLDIRSPGLGDTAMYLCATGQLEEKLFFGSGTQLSVL.

V and J are TRBV18 and TRBJ2-1; 10 bases map to TRBD2. There are 15 residues in the CDR3. The V and J ends lost 1 base and 5 bases, in that order; junction bases with no gene match: 2. CDR1 KGHSH and CDR2 LQKENI come from the germline V gene. The CDR3 is CASSPLLAGDNEQFF. The CDR3 bases are TGTGCCAGCTCACCACTCCTAGCGGGAGACAATGAGCAGTTCTTC.

The chain is built from TRBV28 and TRBJ2-7, with D hard to call. V lost 3 bases and J lost 6, with 15 bases in between. Germline CDR1 and CDR2: MDHEN and SYDVKM. This CDR3 has 14 amino acids. The CDR3, as DNA: TGTGCCAGCAGTTTCCCCCCCGCTCCATTCGAGCAGTACTTC. Protein sequence: CASSFPPAPFEQYF.

The chain uses TRBV19 and TRBJ2-2, with D possibly TRBD1 on 5 matching bases. Trimming took off 4 bases at V and 9 bases at J, with 12 bases between the two ends. CDR1 is LNHDA, CDR2 SQIVND, per germline (reference sequence). The CDR3 is made up of 13 amino acids. For the CDR3, the DNA is TGTGCCAGTAGTAGAAGACAGACCCGGGAGCTGTTTTTT. Its protein product is CASSRRQTRELFF.

The gene calls are TRBV11-2 and TRBJ1-1; 9 bases align to TRBD1. Germline CDR1 reads SGHAT; CDR2 reads FQNNGV. The CDR3 sequence is 17 residues long. Trimming removed 5 bases from V and 3 bases from J; junction bases left unmatched: 13. The DNA for the CDR3 is TGTGCCAGCAGCGTCAGGGGGACAGGGATGATCGACACTGAAGCTTTCTTT. Protein product: CASSVRGTGMIDTEAFF.